These T cell receptor beta chains were read from a single sample in a study of CD8+ T cells in alopecia areata. TCRdb keeps only in-frame clones here, not all; method: immunoSEQ multiplex PCR. The sample lists 95,000 to 120,000 clones, 59% occurring once. Source material: CD8+ T cells sorted from blood. The source of these receptors is a human donor in good health. CDR3s include the opening cysteine and the closing phenylalanine or tryptophan. Fields, in order: J gene, D gene, V gene, clone size, CDR3 DNA, CDR3 protein. The D gene is left open where the match is weak. Expanded clones get a size class; other rows say once, few or many, or leave the size out.

j_gene: TRBJ1-6; d_gene: TRBD1; v_gene: TRBV27; abundance: few; CDR3nt: TGTGCCAGCAGTGAAATACAGGGGGCGAATTCACCCCTCCACTTT; CDR3aa: CASSEIQGANSPLHF
j_gene: TRBJ2-7; d_gene: -; v_gene: TRBV13; abundance: -; CDR3nt: TGTGCCAGCAGCTTAGGACGCACATACGAGCAGTACTTC; CDR3aa: CASSLGRTYEQYF
j_gene: TRBJ2-1; d_gene: -; v_gene: TRBV27; abundance: -; CDR3nt: TGTGCCAGCAGTTTACCCCCCTACAATGAGCAGTTCTTC; CDR3aa: CASSLPPYNEQFF
j_gene: TRBJ2-1; d_gene: -; v_gene: TRBV13; abundance: -; CDR3nt: TGTGCCAGCAGCTTAGTCCTAAACAATGAGCAGTTCTTC; CDR3aa: CASSLVLNNEQFF
j_gene: TRBJ2-1; d_gene: TRBD2; v_gene: TRBV7-2; abundance: few; CDR3nt: TGTGCCAGCAGCTTAGCGCCAACGGGGGGGGCCTACAATGAGCAGTTCTTC; CDR3aa: CASSLAPTGGAYNEQFF
j_gene: TRBJ2-7; d_gene: -; v_gene: TRBV28; abundance: -; CDR3nt: TGTGCCAGCAGTTTCGGTGTGGAGCAGTACTTC; CDR3aa: CASSFGVEQYF
j_gene: TRBJ1-6; d_gene: -; v_gene: TRBV7-9; abundance: -; CDR3nt: TGTGCCAGCAGCCTCGGGCCGAGCTCCTATAATTCACCCCTCCACTTT; CDR3aa: CASSLGPSSYNSPLHF
j_gene: TRBJ2-5; d_gene: -; v_gene: TRBV11-2; abundance: -; CDR3nt: TGTGCCAGCAGCTTGGTAGAGACCCAGTACTTC; CDR3aa: CASSLVETQYF
j_gene: TRBJ1-2; d_gene: TRBD1; v_gene: TRBV29-1; abundance: -; CDR3nt: TGCAGCGTCCCTTCCGGGACAGGGTTTTATGGCTACACCTTC; CDR3aa: CSVPSGTGFYGYTF
j_gene: TRBJ2-3; d_gene: -; v_gene: TRBV29-1; abundance: few; CDR3nt: TGCAGCGCCGACGAGGGAGATACGCAGTATTTT; CDR3aa: CSADEGDTQYF
j_gene: TRBJ1-2; d_gene: TRBD1; v_gene: TRBV5-6; abundance: -; CDR3nt: TGTGCCAGCAGCTTAACCGGGACAGGGGATGGCTACACCTTC; CDR3aa: CASSLTGTGDGYTF
j_gene: TRBJ1-1; d_gene: TRBD1; v_gene: TRBV13; abundance: few; CDR3nt: TGTGCCAGCAGCTCGCGGGACAGTTTGAACACTGAAGCTTTCTTT; CDR3aa: CASSSRDSLNTEAFF
j_gene: TRBJ2-3; d_gene: -; v_gene: TRBV9; abundance: few; CDR3nt: TGTGCCAGCAGCGCTCGATCCGGGACGGGCACAGATACGCAGTATTTT; CDR3aa: CASSARSGTGTDTQYF
j_gene: TRBJ2-7; d_gene: -; v_gene: TRBV25-1; abundance: -; CDR3nt: TGTGCCAGTGTCGGGGGGCGCGGGGAGCAGTACTTC; CDR3aa: CASVGGRGEQYF
j_gene: TRBJ2-7; d_gene: TRBD1; v_gene: TRBV29-1; abundance: few; CDR3nt: TGCAGCGTTGAAATCTCAGGGGGCAGGTCTTTGGACGAGCAGTACTTC; CDR3aa: CSVEISGGRSLDEQYF
j_gene: TRBJ2-5; d_gene: TRBD2; v_gene: TRBV19; abundance: -; CDR3nt: TGTGCCAGTAGTATGACTAGCGGGGGAGAGACCCAGTACTTC; CDR3aa: CASSMTSGGETQYF
j_gene: TRBJ2-7; d_gene: TRBD1; v_gene: TRBV28; abundance: -; CDR3nt: TGTGCCAGCAGTTTGGGGGACAGGGGGGCCTACGAGCAGTACTTC; CDR3aa: CASSLGDRGAYEQYF
j_gene: TRBJ2-3; d_gene: -; v_gene: TRBV7-9; abundance: few; CDR3nt: TGTGCCAGCAGCTTAGTAGAGGGACCCACAGATACGCAGTATTTT; CDR3aa: CASSLVEGPTDTQYF
j_gene: TRBJ2-5; d_gene: -; v_gene: TRBV13; abundance: -; CDR3nt: TGTGCCAGCAGCTTAGGCCGAGTAGTCCAAGAGACCCAGTACTTC; CDR3aa: CASSLGRVVQETQYF
j_gene: TRBJ1-1; d_gene: -; v_gene: TRBV19; abundance: few; CDR3nt: TGTGCCAGTAGTATCGAAGGGGAAGTCACTGAAGCTTTCTTT; CDR3aa: CASSIEGEVTEAFF
j_gene: TRBJ1-2; d_gene: -; v_gene: TRBV28; abundance: -; CDR3nt: TGTGCCAGCAGTTCCCCGGGCAGGGATTATGGCTACACCTTC; CDR3aa: CASSSPGRDYGYTF
j_gene: TRBJ1-6; d_gene: TRBD1; v_gene: TRBV9; abundance: -; CDR3nt: TGTGCCAGCAGCGTAGAGGGGGCGCCTAATCTAGGACCCCTCCACTTT; CDR3aa: CASSVEGAPNLGPLHF
j_gene: TRBJ2-7; d_gene: TRBD2; v_gene: TRBV27; abundance: -; CDR3nt: TGTGCCAGCAGTTACTCAGCGGGGGGAGTTTACTACGAGCAGTACTTC; CDR3aa: CASSYSAGGVYYEQYF
j_gene: TRBJ2-1; d_gene: -; v_gene: TRBV11-2; abundance: -; CDR3nt: TGTGCCAGCAGCTTCTCCCCCAATGAGCAGTTCTTC; CDR3aa: CASSFSPNEQFF
j_gene: TRBJ2-2; d_gene: TRBD1; v_gene: TRBV7-3; abundance: few; CDR3nt: TGTGCCAGCAGCCCCGACAGGGAAGTCACCGGGGAGCTGTTTTTT; CDR3aa: CASSPDREVTGELFF
j_gene: TRBJ1-5; d_gene: -; v_gene: TRBV30; abundance: -; CDR3nt: TGTGCCTGGAGCGGCCTTAAGGGTCCCCAGCATTTT; CDR3aa: CAWSGLKGPQHF
j_gene: TRBJ2-5; d_gene: -; v_gene: TRBV27; abundance: -; CDR3nt: TGTGCCAGCACCGCGCTGACCGGAGAGACCCAGTACTTC; CDR3aa: CASTALTGETQYF
j_gene: TRBJ1-2; d_gene: -; v_gene: TRBV29-1; abundance: -; CDR3nt: TGCAGCGTCCCCCAAGGAAACTATGGCTACACCTTC; CDR3aa: CSVPQGNYGYTF
j_gene: TRBJ2-3; d_gene: TRBD1; v_gene: TRBV30; abundance: -; CDR3nt: TGTGCCTGGAGTACACCCCTCGGGACAGGGTCCACAGATACGCAGTATTTT; CDR3aa: CAWSTPLGTGSTDTQYF
j_gene: TRBJ2-3; d_gene: -; v_gene: TRBV4-3; abundance: -; CDR3nt: TGCGCCAGCAGCCAAAGGTTATCAGGGTGGGGAGGCACAGATACGCAGTATTTT; CDR3aa: CASSQRLSGWGGTDTQYF
j_gene: TRBJ1-1; d_gene: -; v_gene: TRBV12-5; abundance: few; CDR3nt: TGTGCTAGTTTGGGACGATGGGACACTGAAGCTTTCTTT; CDR3aa: CASLGRWDTEAFF
j_gene: TRBJ2-1; d_gene: -; v_gene: TRBV6-5; abundance: -; CDR3nt: TGTGCCAGCAGTGACGGACAACCGGTCAATGAGCAGTTCTTC; CDR3aa: CASSDGQPVNEQFF